This T cell receptor beta chain is drawn from a study of T cell responses to AZD1222 COVID-19 vaccine. Study results and limitations: Nearly half of spike-specific TCRs reportedly target unmutated variant regions. Donor demographics were predominantly white British with a female majority; clonal diversity may be underestimated. Spike-specific TCR breadth rose after two AZD1222 doses, and depth rose as well.

Regarding this clone: No antigen is known for it.

The CDR3 totals 18 residues. Trimming cost V 7 bases and J 3 bases, with 25 bases left between them. From germline, CDR1 is SGDLS and CDR2 YYNGEE. This table comes from immunoSEQ multiplex PCR, and its TCRdb copy is limited to in-frame clones, with some not included. The sample comprises 130,000 to 150,000 clones, around 90% of which are singletons, and about 5.4% rests with the top ten. The source material was peripheral blood, sampled 28 days after the second dose of the MenACWY control vaccine. The chain is built from TRBV9 and TRBJ2-2; D is perhaps TRBD2 (7 bases). This receptor was obtained from an adult who received the MenACWY meningococcal vaccine as a control. CDR3 sequence (DNA): TGTGCCAGCCGCCCCGGCCGGGGGGCGGGCATTTACACCGGGGAGCTGTTTTTT. Protein product: CASRPGRGAGIYTGELFF.